One sample yielded the 28 T cell receptor beta chains listed below, sequenced in a study of early T cells in non-severe SARS-CoV-2 infection. TCRdb itself ran the 5' RACE reads through MiXCR, one entry per CDR3 protein. This sample carries over 55,000 distinct CDR3 sequences, over 10% of them seen once, and the ten largest clones take roughly 2.5%. The sample consisted of whole blood, taken at baseline. The receptors derive from an adult who was a healthcare worker with PCR-confirmed SARS-CoV-2 infection or an uninfected control (not recorded which).

The CDR3 spells CASSYLGTEAFF. The CDR3 bases are TGTGCCAGCAGTTATCTGGGGACTGAAGCTTTCTTT. The chain employs TRBV6-6 and TRBJ1-1; no definite D call. The CDR3 extends over 12 amino acids. Germline V gives CDR1 MNHNY, CDR2 SVGAGI (reference sequence). Deletions cut 3 bases from V and 5 bases from J, with 7 bases between.

The table lists this clonotype with a few counts. V and J are TRBV7-2 and TRBJ2-3; D is unresolved. The CDR3 is 14 amino acids. Germline V gene lookup returns CDR1 SGHTA and CDR2 FQGNSA. V was pared by 1 base and J by 2 bases, with 7 bases between. The CDR3 protein is CASSLERYTDTQYF. CDR3 DNA: TGTGCCAGCAGCTTAGAGCGATACACAGATACGCAGTATTTT.

The chain joins TRBV20-1 to TRBJ2-3, with 7 bases aligning to TRBD2. V dropped 1 base and J dropped 2; count of bases not matched to a gene: 6. The CDR3 sequence is 15 residues long. The V gene's germline CDR1 is DFQATT and CDR2 SNEGSKA (reference sequence). CDR3 nucleotides: TGCAGTGCTAGAGCCCCGGGGGGATTCACAGATACGCAGTATTTT. Translating gives CSARAPGGFTDTQYF.

The chain recombines TRBV20-1 with TRBJ1-2, with unresolved D. CDR1 is DFQATT, CDR2 SNEGSKA, per germline (reference sequence). This CDR3 has 14 amino acids. The ends were cut back, 2 bases at V and 1 base at J, with 11 bases in the middle. The CDR3 region has the DNA TGCAGTGCTAGATCTCACAGCCTTAACTATGGCTACACCTTC. Protein sequence: CSARSHSLNYGYTF.

This clonotype was seen a handful of times. The rearrangement uses TRBV20-1 and TRBJ2-3, with 10 bases aligning to TRBD2. The J segment lost 2 bases and the V segment lost 5 bases, leaving 7 bases of the junction unmatched. This CDR3 has 15 amino acids. Germline V gene sequence: CDR1 DFQATT, CDR2 SNEGSKA (reference sequence). CDR3 sequence: CSAEGTSEDTDTQYF. In nucleotides, the CDR3 is TGCAGTGCTGAAGGGACTAGCGAAGACACAGATACGCAGTATTTT.

This clonotype was recorded many times. V gene TRBV10-3 combines with J gene TRBJ2-5; TRBD1 agrees at 10 bases. Germline CDR1 reads ENHRY; CDR2 reads SYGVKD. J lost 4 bases, V lost 5 bases, and 1 base had no gene match. This CDR3 comprises 13 residues. The CDR3, as DNA: TGTGCCATCAGTTGGGACAGGGGAGAGACCCAGTACTTC. Its translation is CAISWDRGETQYF.

The gene calls are TRBV20-1 and TRBJ1-4; D gene unclear. The CDR3 contains 15 residues. Germline-derived CDR1 and CDR2 are DFQATT and SNEGSKA (reference sequence). V was pared by 0 bases and J by 0 bases, with 8 bases between. As DNA, the CDR3 is TGCAGTGCTAGAGATTGGGGAGCAACTAATGAAAAACTGTTTTTT. Its translation: CSARDWGATNEKLFF.

The V call is TRBV5-1, the J call TRBJ2-1; unclear D gene. V dropped 4 bases and J dropped 5 bases, with 7 bases sitting between them. CDR3 length: 12 residues. Germline assignment: CDR1 SGHRS and CDR2 YFSETQ. The CDR3 nucleotides read TGCGCCAGCAGCCGACCCGACAATGAGCAGTTCTTC. This translates into CASSRPDNEQFF.

Many counts were recorded for this clonotype. As DNA, the CDR3 is TGTGCCAGTAGTTTCAAGGGGGGAACTAATGAAAAACTGTTTTTT. Its protein product is CASSFKGGTNEKLFF. This chain uses TRBV19 with TRBJ1-4; D perhaps matches TRBD1 (6 bases). The ends were cut back, 5 bases at V and 1 base at J, with 11 bases in the middle. This CDR3 is 15 amino acids long. Germline CDR1 LNHDA, CDR2 SQIVND (reference sequence).

The chain recombines TRBV10-3 with TRBJ1-1; D perhaps matches TRBD1 (5 bases). Germline loops: CDR1 ENHRY, CDR2 SYGVKD. V was shortened by 5 bases and J by 5 bases, with 12 bases between the two germline ends. The CDR3 spans 13 residues. The CDR3 nucleotides read TGTGCCATCAGTAAGGAGGGGAATACTGAAGCTTTCTTT. It yields the protein CAISKEGNTEAFF.

This clonotype was observed many times. This chain joins TRBV9 and TRBJ2-1; 8 nucleotides align to TRBD2. The CDR3 contains 17 residues. The germline CDR1 and CDR2 sequences are SGDLS and YYNGEE. The junction had 8 bases not matched to a gene; V was cut back by 3 bases and J by 0 bases. DNA for the CDR3: TGTGCCAGCAGCGCCCCCGGGGGGGGGAGCTCCTACAATGAGCAGTTCTTC. Translation: CASSAPGGGSSYNEQFF. The full variable domain, its missing parts supplied by reference TRBV9 and TRBJ2-1, is DSGVTQTPKHLITATGQRVTLRCSPRSGDLSVYWYQQSLDQGLQFLIQYYNGEERAKGNILERFSAQQFPDLHSELNLSSLELGDSALYFCASSAPGGGSSYNEQFFGPGTRLTVL.

This clonotype was detected many times. V gene TRBV27 combines with J gene TRBJ2-5; D unclear. Trimming stripped 3 bases from V and 4 bases from J, with 3 bases between. Germline V gene sequence: CDR1 MNHEY, CDR2 SMNVEV (reference sequence). This CDR3 is 11 amino acids long. CDR3 region: CASSFRETQYF. For the CDR3, the DNA is TGTGCCAGCAGTTTCAGAGAGACCCAGTACTTC.

Ten or more counts support this clonotype. The rearrangement uses TRBV29-1 and TRBJ1-1; D is undetermined. The CDR3 loop spans 11 amino acids. Germline V gene sequence: CDR1 SQVTM, CDR2 ANQGSEA. Between the trimmed V and J ends, which lost 3 bases and 11 bases, there was a span of 13 bases. This CDR3 reads CSVDPGLGAFF. The CDR3 DNA follows: TGCAGCGTTGACCCCGGTCTAGGGGCTTTCTTT. Full variable domain (missing parts from reference TRBV29-1 and TRBJ1-1): SAVISQKPSRDICQRGTSLTIQCQVDSQVTMMFWYRQQPGQSLTLIATANQGSEATYESGFVIDKFPISRPNLTFSTLTVSNMSPEDSSIYLCSVDPGLGAFFGQGTRLTVV.

This clonotype turned up a few times. V usage is TRBV7-9 and J usage is TRBJ1-6; tentative D call: TRBD1 (5 bases). The V gene's germline CDR1 is SEHNR and CDR2 FQNEAQ (reference sequence). The CDR3 runs to 15 residues. The V and J ends lost 4 bases and 7 bases respectively, with 14 bases between them. CDR3 nucleotides: TGTGCCAGCAGCTACAACAGGAAGGTCAATTCACCCCTCCACTTT. It codes for CASSYNRKVNSPLHF.

The rearrangement links TRBV5-5 to TRBJ2-5; D unresolved. The germline CDR1 and CDR2 sequences are SGHKS and YYEKEE (reference sequence). CDR3 length equals 14 residues. With 0 bases removed from V and 0 bases from J, the gap between germline ends came to 6 bases. CDR3 nucleotide sequence: TGTGCCAGCAGCTTGGACGGCAACCAAGAGACCCAGTACTTC. As protein: CASSLDGNQETQYF.

This clonotype has more than one count but fewer than ten. As DNA, the CDR3 is TGTGCCAGCAGCAAAGGTGACAGGGACGACGAGCAGTACTTC. Protein: CASSKGDRDDEQYF. The V call is TRBV21-1, the J call TRBJ2-7; the table assigns TRBD1, which was not confirmed against the DNA. TRBV21-1 is flagged as a pseudogene. This CDR3 is built from 14 residues.

This clonotype was detected many times. J is TRBJ2-6 and V is TRBV20-1, with D uncertain. Germline-derived CDR1 and CDR2 are DFQATT and SNEGSKA (reference sequence). There are 12 residues in the CDR3. Trimming cost V 3 bases and J 0 bases, with 0 bases left between them. The CDR3 is CSASSGANVLTF. Here the CDR3 DNA reads TGCAGTGCTAGCTCTGGGGCCAACGTCCTGACTTTC.

This clonotype has a count of ten or more. V and J are TRBV7-9 and TRBJ2-7; D is perhaps TRBD1 or TRBD2 (5 bases each). Trimming took off 2 bases at V and 3 bases at J, with 29 bases between the two ends. The CDR3 has 20 amino acids. The germline V gene has CDR1 SEHNR and CDR2 FQNEAQ (reference sequence). Here the CDR3 DNA reads TGTGCCAGCAGCTTACGCGTAGAGGGTAAGAGGCTTTGGGACCACTACGAGCAGTACTTC. It encodes CASSLRVEGKRLWDHYEQYF.

This clonotype appeared a few times. V usage is TRBV7-9 and J usage is TRBJ2-5; 10 nucleotides line up with TRBD1. J was trimmed by 5 bases and V by 5 bases; bases with no gene match: 5. Germline assignment: CDR1 SEHNR and CDR2 FQNEAQ (reference sequence). The CDR3 totals 14 residues. The CDR3 DNA reads TGTGCCAGCAGCCTGACAGGGGGCTCTGAGACCCAGTACTTC. Its protein product is CASSLTGGSETQYF.

CDR3 in amino acids: CASSFEGTSTDTQYF. The CDR3 DNA reads as TGTGCCAGCAGCTTCGAGGGGACTAGCACAGATACGCAGTATTTT. The chain carries TRBV7-8 and TRBJ2-3, with D perhaps matching TRBD2 (6 bases). From germline, CDR1 is SGHVS and CDR2 FQNEAQ. This CDR3 region has 15 residues. Trimming stripped 3 bases from V and 0 bases from J, with 10 bases between.

This rearrangement joins TRBV5-1 to TRBJ1-1; 7 nucleotides agree with TRBD1. V shed 3 bases and J 1 base; nucleotides not matched to a gene: 6. This CDR3 spans 15 amino acids. CDR1 and CDR2 from the germline V gene are SGHRS and YFSETQ. As DNA, the CDR3 is TGCGCCAGCAGCTCTTCACAGGGGTCGAACACTGAAGCTTTCTTT. This gives the protein CASSSSQGSNTEAFF.

This chain joins TRBV12-2 and TRBJ1-1; TRBD1 reflects the table's D call only, with no check against the DNA. TRBV12-2 constitutes a pseudogene. The CDR3 has 14 residues. In DNA form, the CDR3 reads TGTGCAAGTCGCTTAGTTTGGGACAGCACTGAAGCTTTCTTT. Its protein is CASRLVWDSTEAFF.

This clonotype appeared many times. This chain connects TRBV7-2 to TRBJ1-1, with D hard to call. With 5 bases removed from V and 3 bases from J, the gap between germline ends came to 10 bases. The CDR3 length is 13 residues. The germline CDR1 and CDR2 sequences are SGHTA and FQGNSA. CDR3 coding DNA: TGTGCCAGCAGCAAGAGTCAGTACACTGAAGCTTTCTTT. Protein: CASSKSQYTEAFF. Filled out from reference TRBV7-2 and TRBJ1-1, the complete variable domain reads GAGVSQSPSNKVTEKGKDVELRCDPISGHTALYWYRQSLGQGLEFLIYFQGNSAPDKSGLPSDRFSAERTGGSVSTLTIQRTQQEDSAVYLCASSKSQYTEAFFGQGTRLTVV.

The chain joins TRBV20-1 to TRBJ2-3; TRBD1 is a possible D gene (6 bases). V lost 7 bases and J lost 2, with 7 bases in between. The CDR3 extends over 11 amino acids. Germline lookup yields CDR1 DFQATT and CDR2 SNEGSKA (reference sequence). In nucleotides, the CDR3 is TGCAGTGGGACAGACACAGATACGCAGTATTTT. Translation gives CSGTDTDTQYF.

This clonotype was detected a few times. The chain carries TRBV7-6 and TRBJ2-1, with D perhaps TRBD1 (7 bases). Per germline, CDR1 SGHVS and CDR2 FNYEAQ. The germline V and J ends were trimmed by 5 bases and 6 bases, with 23 bases remaining between them. The CDR3 has 17 amino acids. This CDR3 reads CASSPRQVQGRSNEQFF. The CDR3 bases are TGTGCCAGCAGCCCTAGGCAGGTACAGGGGAGGTCCAATGAGCAGTTCTTC. The full variable domain, with the rest looked up from reference TRBV7-6 and TRBJ2-1, is GAGVSQSPRYKVTKRGQDVALRCDPISGHVSLYWYRQALGQGPEFLTYFNYEAQQDKSGLPNDRFSAERPEGSISTLTIQRTEQRDSAMYRCASSPRQVQGRSNEQFFGPGTRLTVL.

The J gene is TRBJ2-7, the V gene TRBV28; TRBD1 might be the D (5 bases). The V gene's germline CDR1 is MDHEN and CDR2 SYDVKM. This CDR3 has 14 residues. Trimming left V 5 bases short and J 5 bases short, with 16 bases between. In nucleotides, the CDR3 is TGTGCCAGCAGTATCGGCAGCAGGGCGGACGAGCAGTACTTC. Translating gives CASSIGSRADEQYF. Filled out from reference TRBV28 and TRBJ2-7, the complete variable domain reads DVKVTQSSRYLVKRTGEKVFLECVQDMDHENMFWYRQDPGLGLRLIYFSYDVKMKEKGDIPEGYSVSREKKERFSLILESASTNQTSMYLCASSIGSRADEQYFGPGTRLTVT.

This clonotype was picked up a small number of times. This chain links TRBV28 with TRBJ1-5; maybe TRBD1 (6 bases). The CDR3 covers 15 residues. V was trimmed by 2 bases and J by 5 bases, leaving 13 bases between them. Germline loops: CDR1 MDHEN, CDR2 SYDVKM. The DNA for the CDR3 is TGTGCCAGCAGTTTACCTAGGGGGTTTCATCAGCCCCAGCATTTT. Amino acid sequence: CASSLPRGFHQPQHF.

The chain is built from TRBV29-1 and TRBJ2-3; D gene unclear. CDR1 is SQVTM, CDR2 ANQGSEA, per germline. V was shortened by 2 bases and J by 2 bases, with 8 bases between the two germline ends. The CDR3 spans 13 residues. The DNA for the CDR3 is TGCAGCGTTGAACTGCCAGTCACAGATACGCAGTATTTT. Protein sequence: CSVELPVTDTQYF.